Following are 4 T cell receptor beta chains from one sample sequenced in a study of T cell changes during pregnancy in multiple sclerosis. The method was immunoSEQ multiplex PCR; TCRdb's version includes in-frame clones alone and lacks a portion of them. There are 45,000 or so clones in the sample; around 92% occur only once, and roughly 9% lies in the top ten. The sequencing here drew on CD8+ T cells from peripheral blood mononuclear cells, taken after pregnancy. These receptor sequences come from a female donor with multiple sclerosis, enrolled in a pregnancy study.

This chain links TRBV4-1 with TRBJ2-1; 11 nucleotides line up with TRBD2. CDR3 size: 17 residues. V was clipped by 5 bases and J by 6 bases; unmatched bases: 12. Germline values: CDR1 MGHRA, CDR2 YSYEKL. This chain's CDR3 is CASSTILAGGPSNEQFF. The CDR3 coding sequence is TGCGCCAGCAGCACAATCCTAGCGGGGGGTCCTAGCAATGAGCAGTTCTTC.

The CDR3 bases are TGTGCCATCAGTGAGTCGATAAGCGCTCGCTTACACACTGAAGCTTTCTTT. Its translation is CAISESISARLHTEAFF. The rearrangement links TRBV10-3 to TRBJ1-1; no definite D call. The CDR3 contains 17 residues. The ends were cut back, 0 bases at V and 3 bases at J, with 17 bases in the middle. The germline CDR1 and CDR2 sequences are ENHRY and SYGVKD.

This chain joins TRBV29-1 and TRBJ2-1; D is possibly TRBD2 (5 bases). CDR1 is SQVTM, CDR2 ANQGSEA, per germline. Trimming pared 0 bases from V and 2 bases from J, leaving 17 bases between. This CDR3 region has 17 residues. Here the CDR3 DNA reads TGCAGCGTTGAAGATCCCAGGAAGAGCGGAGCCTACAATGAGCAGTTCTTC. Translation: CSVEDPRKSGAYNEQFF.

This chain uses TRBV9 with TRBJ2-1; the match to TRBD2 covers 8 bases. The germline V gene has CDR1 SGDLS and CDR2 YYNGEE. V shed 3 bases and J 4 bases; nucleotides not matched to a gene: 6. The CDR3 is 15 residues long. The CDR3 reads CASSARTSGYNEQFF. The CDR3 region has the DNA TGTGCCAGCAGCGCCCGAACTAGCGGATACAATGAGCAGTTCTTC. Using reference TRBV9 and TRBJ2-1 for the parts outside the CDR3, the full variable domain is DSGVTQTPKHLITATGQRVTLRCSPRSGDLSVYWYQQSLDQGLQFLIQYYNGEERAKGNILERFSAQQFPDLHSELNLSSLELGDSALYFCASSARTSGYNEQFFGPGTRLTVL.